This TCR beta chain originates from a study of blood T cell repertoires in COVID-19. About the research overall: Samples taken during acute and convalescent COVID-19 were collected in the United States, Italy and Spain. T cells, B-cell-depleted T cells, or PBMCs supplied cDNA or gDNA.

In the authors' workflow: The assay estimated nucleated cells by amplifying reference gene primers. The assay was immunoSEQ multiplex PCR, and TCRdb's table has in-frame clones only and misses some. Clone size and V and J calls were adopted from that table, with D and trimming inferred from the DNA. The repertoire holds more than 65,000 clones, with approximately 89% as singletons. The V end was cut by 3 bases, the J end by 4 bases, with 11 bases between. This CDR3 region has 13 residues. Germline CDR1 is SGHRS and CDR2 is YFSETQ. The receptor was derived from a human donor in a cohort sampled during active COVID-19. The gene calls are TRBV5-1 and TRBJ2-7; D gene uncertain. Material for sequencing was peripheral blood. CDR3 nucleotide sequence: TGCGCCAGCAGCTCCCGAATCGGGTACGAGCAGTACTTC. Amino acid sequence: CASSSRIGYEQYF. Variable domain in full (rest from reference TRBV5-1 and TRBJ2-7): KAGVTQTPRYLIKTRGQQVTLSCSPISGHRSVSWYQQTPGQGLQFLFEYFSETQRNKGNFPGRFSGRQFSNSRSEMNVSTLELGDSALYLCASSSRIGYEQYFGPGTRLTVT.